This TCR beta chain was captured by sequencing in a study of graft-versus-host responses after intestinal transplantation. Study background: Each patient got anti-thymocyte globulin induction, then tacrolimus and steroids for roughly 3 years.

Turning to this clone: Antigen specificity is unknown.

The germline V gene encodes CDR1 SGHNT and CDR2 YYREEE (reference sequence). Deletions cut 0 bases from V and 0 bases from J, with 10 bases between. The CDR3 is 15 amino acids. Some clones are missing from TCRdb's copy, which holds only in-frame ones; the method was immunoSEQ multiplex PCR. The profile shows about 38,000 clones, approximately 94% of them singletons. Broader study findings: There were GvH clones found in recipient marrow, and some of them appeared first in ileum or blood.

The clonotype was recovered from a human donor who was the organ donor for an intestinal transplant. The J gene is TRBJ2-7, the V gene TRBV5-4, with D maybe TRBD1 (5 bases). The starting material was unstimulated CD4+ T cells sorted from spleen or lymph node cells, obtained before transplant. The CDR3 sequence: CASSLAGYSSYEQYF. The CDR3, as DNA: TGTGCCAGCAGCTTGGCAGGGTATTCCTCCTACGAGCAGTACTTC.